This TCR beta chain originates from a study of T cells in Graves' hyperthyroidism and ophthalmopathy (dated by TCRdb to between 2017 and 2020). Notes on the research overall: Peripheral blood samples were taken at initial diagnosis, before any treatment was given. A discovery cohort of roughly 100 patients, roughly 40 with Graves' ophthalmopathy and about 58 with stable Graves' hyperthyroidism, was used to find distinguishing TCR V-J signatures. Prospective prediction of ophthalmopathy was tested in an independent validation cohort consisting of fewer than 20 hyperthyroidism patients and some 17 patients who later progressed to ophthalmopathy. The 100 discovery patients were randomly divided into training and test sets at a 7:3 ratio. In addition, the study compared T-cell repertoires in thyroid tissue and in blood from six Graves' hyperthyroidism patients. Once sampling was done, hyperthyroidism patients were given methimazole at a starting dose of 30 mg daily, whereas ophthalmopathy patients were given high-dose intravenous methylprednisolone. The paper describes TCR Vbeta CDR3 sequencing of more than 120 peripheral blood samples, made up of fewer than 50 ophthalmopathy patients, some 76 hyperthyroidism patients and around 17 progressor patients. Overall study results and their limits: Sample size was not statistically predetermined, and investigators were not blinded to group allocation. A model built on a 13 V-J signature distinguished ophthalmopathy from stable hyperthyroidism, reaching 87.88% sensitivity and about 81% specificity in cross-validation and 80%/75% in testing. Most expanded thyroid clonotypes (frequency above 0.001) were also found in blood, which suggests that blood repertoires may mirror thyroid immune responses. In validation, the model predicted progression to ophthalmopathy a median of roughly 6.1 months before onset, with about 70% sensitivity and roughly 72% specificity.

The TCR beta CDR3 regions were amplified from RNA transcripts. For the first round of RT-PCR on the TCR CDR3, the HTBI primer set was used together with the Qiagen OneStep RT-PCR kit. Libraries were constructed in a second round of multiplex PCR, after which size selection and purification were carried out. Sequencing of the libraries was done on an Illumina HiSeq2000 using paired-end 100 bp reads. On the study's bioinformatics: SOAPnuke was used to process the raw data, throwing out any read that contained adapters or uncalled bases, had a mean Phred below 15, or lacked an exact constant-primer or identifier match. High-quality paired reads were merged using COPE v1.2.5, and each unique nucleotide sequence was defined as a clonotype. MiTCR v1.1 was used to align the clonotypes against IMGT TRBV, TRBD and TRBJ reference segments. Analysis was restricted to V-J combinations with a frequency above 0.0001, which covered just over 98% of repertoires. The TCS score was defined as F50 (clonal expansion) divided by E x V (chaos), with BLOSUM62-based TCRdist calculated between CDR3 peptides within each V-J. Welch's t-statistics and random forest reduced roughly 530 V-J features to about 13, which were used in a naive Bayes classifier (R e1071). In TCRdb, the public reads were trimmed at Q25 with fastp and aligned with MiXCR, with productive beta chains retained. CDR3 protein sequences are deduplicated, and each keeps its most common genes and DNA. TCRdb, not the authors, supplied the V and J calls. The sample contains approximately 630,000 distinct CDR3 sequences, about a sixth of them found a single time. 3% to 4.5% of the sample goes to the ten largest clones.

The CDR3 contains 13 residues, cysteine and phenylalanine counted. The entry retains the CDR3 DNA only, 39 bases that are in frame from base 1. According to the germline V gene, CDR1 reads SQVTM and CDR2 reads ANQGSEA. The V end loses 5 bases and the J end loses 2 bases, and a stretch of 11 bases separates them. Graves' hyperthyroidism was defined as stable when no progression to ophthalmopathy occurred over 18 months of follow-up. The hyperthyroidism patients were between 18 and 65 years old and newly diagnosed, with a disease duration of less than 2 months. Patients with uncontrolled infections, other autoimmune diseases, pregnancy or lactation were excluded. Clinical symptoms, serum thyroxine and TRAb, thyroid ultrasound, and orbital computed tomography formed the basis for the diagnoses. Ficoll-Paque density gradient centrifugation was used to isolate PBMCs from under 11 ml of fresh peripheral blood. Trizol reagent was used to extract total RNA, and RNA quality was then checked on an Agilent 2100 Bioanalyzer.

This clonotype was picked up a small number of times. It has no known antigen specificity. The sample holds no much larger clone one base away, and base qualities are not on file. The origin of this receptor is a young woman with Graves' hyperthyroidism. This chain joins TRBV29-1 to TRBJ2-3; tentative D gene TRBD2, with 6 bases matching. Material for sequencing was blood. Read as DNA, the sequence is TGCAGCGTTCGCGGGACCTACACAGATACGCAGTATTTT. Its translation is CSVRGTYTDTQYF.